This TCR beta chain came from a study of shared clonotypes between healthy human individuals. The ends were cut back, 8 bases at V and 11 bases at J, with 14 bases in the middle. The CDR3 is 11 amino acids. Germline lookup yields CDR1 SNHLY and CDR2 FYNNEI. The protocol was immunoSEQ multiplex PCR, while the TCRdb copy is restricted to in-frame clones and leaves out a portion. Seen here are around 980,000 clones, about 80% observed once, and the top ten hold more than 0.55%. CD45RA+ naive and CD45RA-negative memory subsets were separated from CD4+ cells. The receptor comes from a man aged 18 to 29 in good health. Some clones in this sample may be carry-over from other donors' samples. The chain has TRBV2 and TRBJ2-3, with D perhaps TRBD1 or TRBD2 (6 bases each). The sample was memory CD4+ T cells from PBMCs. As for subset: CD45RA-negative fraction. The CDR3 sequence is CASGRTVVQYF. The CDR3 nucleotides read TGTGCCAGCGGGAGGACAGTCGTGCAGTATTTT.